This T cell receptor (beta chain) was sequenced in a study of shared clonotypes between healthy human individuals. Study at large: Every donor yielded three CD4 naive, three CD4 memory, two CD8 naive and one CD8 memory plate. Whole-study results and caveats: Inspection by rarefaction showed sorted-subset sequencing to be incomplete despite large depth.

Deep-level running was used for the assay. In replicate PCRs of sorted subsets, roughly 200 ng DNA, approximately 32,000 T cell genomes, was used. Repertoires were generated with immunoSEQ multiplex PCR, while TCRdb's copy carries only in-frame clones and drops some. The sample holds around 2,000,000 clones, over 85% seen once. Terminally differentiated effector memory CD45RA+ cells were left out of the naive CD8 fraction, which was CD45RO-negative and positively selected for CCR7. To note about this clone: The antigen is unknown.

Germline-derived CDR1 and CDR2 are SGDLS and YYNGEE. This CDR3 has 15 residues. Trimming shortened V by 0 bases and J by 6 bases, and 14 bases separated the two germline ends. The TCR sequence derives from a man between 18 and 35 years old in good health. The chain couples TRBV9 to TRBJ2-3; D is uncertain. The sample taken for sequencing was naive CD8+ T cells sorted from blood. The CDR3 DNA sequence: TGTGCCAGCAGCGTAGTTTGGGGTGAAGGGGATACGCAGTATTTT. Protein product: CASSVVWGEGDTQYF. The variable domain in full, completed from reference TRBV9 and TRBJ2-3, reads DSGVTQTPKHLITATGQRVTLRCSPRSGDLSVYWYQQSLDQGLQFLIQYYNGEERAKGNILERFSAQQFPDLHSELNLSSLELGDSALYFCASSVVWGEGDTQYFGPGTRLTVL.